Presented here are 24 T cell receptor beta chains from one specimen sequenced in a study of T cell responses to AZD1222 COVID-19 vaccine. Assay: immunoSEQ multiplex PCR; the TCRdb copy retains only in-frame clones and omits some. The data contain 140,000 or so clones, roughly 92% of them singletons. The material was peripheral blood, obtained on day 0 of AZD1222 vaccination. The receptors come from an adult in good health.

The V gene is TRBV27, the J gene TRBJ2-2; D possibly corresponds to TRBD2 (5 bases). V was trimmed by 8 bases and J by 3 bases, leaving 25 bases between them. CDR1 and CDR2 from the germline V gene are MNHEY and SMNVEV (reference sequence). The CDR3 has 18 amino acids. The CDR3, as DNA: TGTGCCAGCGGACTCCGGCCAACAGCGAGGCCGGACACCGGGGAGCTGTTTTTT. It yields the protein CASGLRPTARPDTGELFF.

The rearrangement joins TRBV7-2 to TRBJ1-5; D not resolved. Deletions cut 5 bases from V and 3 bases from J, with 5 bases between. This CDR3 region has 12 residues. Per the germline V gene, CDR1 is SGHTA and CDR2 is FQGNSA. The CDR3 is CASSPHNQPQHF. As DNA, the CDR3 is TGTGCCAGCAGCCCCCACAATCAGCCCCAGCATTTT.

The chain carries TRBV5-1 and TRBJ2-2; 9 bases agree with TRBD1. This CDR3 is built from 18 residues. Germline CDR1 and CDR2: SGHRS and YFSETQ. V was clipped by 2 bases and J by 5 bases; unmatched bases: 13. CDR3 bases: TGCGCCAGCAGCTTCGGGGGGACAGGGAATCTAGGAACCGGGGAGCTGTTTTTT. Protein sequence: CASSFGGTGNLGTGELFF.

The V and J genes are TRBV2 and TRBJ2-7; TRBD2 matches at 7 bases. Germline values: CDR1 SNHLY, CDR2 FYNNEI. The CDR3 spans 14 residues. Trimming cost V 4 bases and J 2 bases; bases outside gene matches: 5. The CDR3 is CASSVGGFTYEQYF. The CDR3 DNA is TGTGCCAGCAGTGTGGGGGGGTTCACCTACGAGCAGTACTTC.

The sample holds a few counts of this clone. The chain has TRBV12-3 or TRBV12-4 and TRBJ1-1; D unclear. The CDR3 sequence is 13 residues long. V lost 5 bases and J lost 5, with 12 bases in between. The CDR3 loop is CASSPQSRTEAFF. The CDR3 nucleotides are TGTGCCAGCAGTCCGCAGAGTAGGACTGAAGCTTTCTTT.

The chain is built from TRBV9 and TRBJ1-2; a possible D gene is TRBD1 (6 bases). Germline values: CDR1 SGDLS, CDR2 YYNGEE. CDR3 length equals 14 residues. V lost 0 bases and J lost 3, with 9 bases in between. The CDR3 reads CASSVGGADYGYTF. CDR3 nucleotide sequence: TGTGCCAGCAGCGTAGGGGGGGCCGACTATGGCTACACCTTC.

This rearrangement joins TRBV5-1 to TRBJ1-2, with 8 bases that match TRBD1. The trim removed 4 bases at V and 5 bases at J, leaving 10 bases unmatched. Germline V gene data show CDR1 as SGHRS and CDR2 as YFSETQ. This CDR3 contains 15 residues. The CDR3 is CASSPTGQGGYGYTF. The CDR3 nucleotides read TGCGCCAGCAGCCCGACCGGACAGGGAGGGTATGGCTACACCTTC. Using reference TRBV5-1 and TRBJ1-2 for the parts outside the CDR3, the full variable domain is KAGVTQTPRYLIKTRGQQVTLSCSPISGHRSVSWYQQTPGQGLQFLFEYFSETQRNKGNFPGRFSGRQFSNSRSEMNVSTLELGDSALYLCASSPTGQGGYGYTFGSGTRLTVV.

This sequence joins TRBV10-2 and TRBJ2-7; a possible D gene is TRBD1 (5 bases). This CDR3 is 13 amino acids long. V was shortened by 3 bases and J by 6 bases, with 12 bases between the two germline ends. Per the germline V gene, CDR1 is WSHSY and CDR2 is SAAADI. The CDR3 coding sequence is TGCGCCAGCAGTGAACAGGCCCTAGGCGAGCAGTACTTC. This gives the protein CASSEQALGEQYF.

The chain employs TRBV11-2 and TRBJ1-5, with 8 bases lining up with TRBD1. This CDR3 comprises 15 residues. Germline CDR1 reads SGHAT; CDR2 reads FQNNGV. J gave up 4 bases and V 3 bases, and 5 bases lay outside the gene matches. CDR3 nucleotides: TGTGCCAGCAGCTTCGGACAGGGAGGAAATCAGCCCCAGCATTTT. Translated: CASSFGQGGNQPQHF.

The chain joins TRBV6-5 to TRBJ2-7; a weak D match, TRBD1 (6 bases). V lost 6 bases to trimming and J lost 2 bases, with 14 bases between them. The length of the CDR3 is 14 residues. Per the germline V gene, CDR1 is MNHEY and CDR2 is SVGAGI. The CDR3 sequence is CASSRNRDTYEQYF. DNA for the CDR3: TGTGCCAGCAGCCGAAACAGGGATACCTACGAGCAGTACTTC.

The V gene is TRBV29-1, the J gene TRBJ1-2; no clear D gene. Trimming removed 8 bases from V and 8 bases from J, with 15 bases in between. CDR1 and CDR2 from the germline V gene are SQVTM and ANQGSEA. The CDR3 contains 11 residues. The CDR3 nucleotides are TGCAGCACCGGCAAGGGTCAAGGCTACACCTTC. This encodes CSTGKGQGYTF.

The gene calls are TRBV28 and TRBJ1-6, with a weak D call TRBD1 (6 bases). CDR3 length: 17 residues. The germline V gene has CDR1 MDHEN and CDR2 SYDVKM. Trimming pared 4 bases from V and 6 bases from J, leaving 19 bases between. This CDR3 reads CASSSLQGVIGNSPLHF. CDR3 nucleotide sequence: TGTGCCAGCAGTTCATTACAGGGAGTAATCGGTAATTCACCCCTCCACTTT.

The chain couples TRBV19 to TRBJ1-3, with a weak D call TRBD1 (5 bases). The length of the CDR3 is 16 residues. Between the trimmed V and J ends, which lost 3 bases and 0 bases, there was a span of 12 bases. Germline assignment: CDR1 LNHDA and CDR2 SQIVND (reference sequence). The CDR3 sequence: CASSIGDSHSGNTIYF. The CDR3 nucleotides are TGTGCCAGTAGTATTGGAGACAGCCACTCTGGAAACACCATATATTTT.

This clone was seen a handful of times. This chain connects TRBV10-1 to TRBJ2-7; D is unresolved. The CDR3 is 13 amino acids. Germline assignment: CDR1 WNHNN and CDR2 SYGVQD (reference sequence). The V end was cut by 4 bases, the J end by 3 bases, with 10 bases between. The CDR3 protein is CASSASTDYEQYF. CDR3 DNA sequence: TGCGCCAGCAGTGCGTCTACCGACTACGAGCAGTACTTC.

V and J are TRBV11-2 and TRBJ1-4; D is unresolved. V lost 5 bases to trimming and J lost 8 bases, with 21 bases between them. This CDR3 contains 16 residues. The germline CDR1 and CDR2 sequences are SGHAT and FQNNGV. CDR3 nucleotides: TGTGCCAGCAGCCCCCTGGACGGAGCCAAGGGAGAAAAACTGTTTTTT. It specifies CASSPLDGAKGEKLFF.

The genes are TRBV5-3 and TRBJ2-5; weak D call: TRBD1 (5 bases). TRBV5-3 is treated as an ORF (open reading frame) with a function not yet certain. Trimming took 4 bases from V and 3 from J, leaving 13 bases between them. The CDR3 spans 14 residues. The CDR3 nucleotides read TGTGCCAGAAGCGCAGGACAAACAAAAGAGACCCAGTACTTC. Protein sequence: CARSAGQTKETQYF.

Only one count was recorded for this clone. The chain links TRBV28 to TRBJ2-2; D unclear. The germline V gene encodes CDR1 MDHEN and CDR2 SYDVKM. This CDR3 has 11 amino acids. V dropped 2 bases and J dropped 5 bases, with 0 bases sitting between them. The CDR3 sequence: CASSLTGELFF. DNA for the CDR3: TGTGCCAGCAGTTTAACCGGGGAGCTGTTTTTT. Together with reference TRBV28 and TRBJ2-2, the CDR3 gives the full variable domain: DVKVTQSSRYLVKRTGEKVFLECVQDMDHENMFWYRQDPGLGLRLIYFSYDVKMKEKGDIPEGYSVSREKKERFSLILESASTNQTSMYLCASSLTGELFFGEGSRLTVL.

V and J are TRBV24-1 and TRBJ2-7; D perhaps matches TRBD1 (6 bases). The CDR3 sequence is 16 residues long. Germline V gives CDR1 KGHDR, CDR2 SFDVKD. Deletions cut 4 bases from V and 6 bases from J, with 21 bases between. The CDR3: CATSDPRTDLRGEQYF. Here the CDR3 DNA reads TGTGCCACCAGTGACCCCCGGACAGACCTACGGGGCGAGCAGTACTTC.

The rearrangement joins TRBV9 to TRBJ1-2; 9 bases agree with TRBD1. The J segment lost 4 bases and the V segment lost 3 bases, leaving 10 bases of the junction unmatched. This CDR3 is 16 amino acids long. Per germline, CDR1 SGDLS and CDR2 YYNGEE. The chain's CDR3 is CASSAVGQGFSYGYTF. DNA for the CDR3: TGTGCCAGCAGCGCGGTGGGACAGGGCTTTTCCTATGGCTACACCTTC.

The V call is TRBV29-1, the J call TRBJ2-1; D unclear. The V gene lost 6 bases and the J gene lost 3 bases, with 6 bases spanning the gap. CDR1 is SQVTM, CDR2 ANQGSEA, per germline. CDR3 length equals 11 residues. This CDR3 is CSVGFYNEQFF. CDR3 sequence (DNA): TGCAGCGTGGGTTTCTACAATGAGCAGTTCTTC.

The rearrangement links TRBV5-8 to TRBJ1-5, with D perhaps TRBD1 (5 bases). The CDR3 contains 13 residues. V shed 5 bases and J shed 1 base, with 7 bases lying between them. In germline, CDR1 is SGHTS, CDR2 YDEGEE. The CDR3 DNA reads as TGTGCCAGCAGTCGGGACAGCAATCAGCCCCAGCATTTT. Translating gives CASSRDSNQPQHF. The whole variable domain, filled in from reference TRBV5-8 and TRBJ1-5, reads EAGVTQSPTHLIKTRGQQATLRCSPISGHTSVYWYQQALGLGLQFLLWYDEGEERNRGNFPPRFSGRQFPNYSSELNVNALELEDSALYLCASSRDSNQPQHFGDGTRLSIL.

The genes are TRBV10-1 and TRBJ2-3; 9 nucleotides line up with TRBD1. CDR1 and CDR2 (germline): WNHNN, SYGVQD (reference sequence). J lost 2 bases, V lost 0 bases, and 15 bases had no gene match. CDR3 size: 20 residues. The DNA of the CDR3 is TGCGCCAGCAGTGAGTCGATTATTCTCGGGGACAGGGAGGACACAGATACGCAGTATTTT. Residues: CASSESIILGDREDTDTQYF.

As to this clone: A junction boundary mismatches the germline segment, possibly from a read error. This chain connects TRBV6-1 to TRBJ2-4; tentatively, D is TRBD1 (7 bases). Germline CDR1 MNHNS, CDR2 SASEGT. The CDR3 contains 17 residues. The CDR3 region has the DNA TGTGCCAGCAGCGAAGAAGCCCTCCAGGGGGGAAAAAACATTCAGTACTTC. Residues: CASSEEALQGGKNIQYF.

The V and J genes are TRBV6-5 and TRBJ2-7; TRBD2 aligns across 7 bases. The CDR3 contains 15 residues. V dropped 0 bases and J dropped 0; count of bases not matched to a gene: 2. CDR1 and CDR2 (germline): MNHEY, SVGAGI. Written as DNA, the CDR3 is TGTGCCAGCAGTTACTCACGGACTAGCTCCTACGAGCAGTACTTC. Its protein product is CASSYSRTSSYEQYF.